This is a list of T cell receptor beta chains from one sample in a study of cytomegalovirus exposure and HLA in healthy donors. Assay used: immunoSEQ multiplex PCR; TCRdb lists only in-frame clones, some missing. The sample shows 120,000 or so clones, 74% of them seen only once. Sequencing was done on a sample of PBMCs. The receptors were gathered from a man aged 35 to 55 in good health and CMV-seropositive. Each CDR3 is given with its conserved first and last residue. A D gene is named only where the DNA matches it firmly. Clone size is stated in some rows and not others, as once, few, many or a class when expanded.

>.|TRBJ1-5|TRBV7-8|.
TGTGCCAGCAGCTTAGGTGCCAGCGGATATAGCAATCAGCCCCAGCATTTT
CASSLGASGYSNQPQHF
>.|TRBJ2-2|TRBV4-1|.
TGCGCCAGCACGCAGCGAGCCGGCTCTGGCGGGGTTACCGGGGAGCTGTTTTTT
CASTQRAGSGGVTGELFF
>.|TRBJ1-2|TRBV5-1|.
TGCGCCAGCAGCTTACCTGACAGCTATGGCTACACCTTC
CASSLPDSYGYTF
>TRBD1|TRBJ2-2|TRBV6-1|.
TGTGCCAGCAGTCCGGGACAGCTGAACACCGGGGAGCTGTTTTTT
CASSPGQLNTGELFF
>.|TRBJ2-5|TRBV6-1|.
TGTGCCAGCGGCTTGTACCAAGAGACCCAGTACTTC
CASGLYQETQYF
>TRBD2|TRBJ2-1|TRBV7-2|once
TGTGCCAGCAGACTTCGGGGGGGGACTACTACCTACAATGAGCAGTTCTTC
CASRLRGGTTTYNEQFF
>TRBD1|TRBJ2-7|TRBV19|once
TGTGCCAGTAGAACCGGGACAGGGCCTCGAGAGCAGTACTTC
CASRTGTGPREQYF
>.|TRBJ1-1|TRBV27|.
TGTGCCAGCAGTTTATCGTTCATGAACACTGAAGCTTTCTTT
CASSLSFMNTEAFF
>.|TRBJ2-7|TRBV27|.
TGTGCCAGCAGTTTACTTGGAGGTGCGGACGAGCAGTACTTC
CASSLLGGADEQYF
>.|TRBJ2-3|TRBV9|.
TGTGCCAGCAGCGTAGAAACAGTACGCACAGATACGCAGTATTTT
CASSVETVRTDTQYF
>.|TRBJ2-7|TRBV5-1|.
TGCGCCAGCAGCTTGACAGGACCCTACGAGCAGTACTTC
CASSLTGPYEQYF
>.|TRBJ2-7|TRBV19|.
TGTGCCACCAGTCCACTTAATACTCGGGAAGACGAACGTTGGGAGCAGTACTTC
CATSPLNTREDERWEQYF
>.|TRBJ2-7|TRBV23-1|.
TGCGCCAGCAGTCTGGGGGCAGGGTCCTACGAGCAGTACTTC
CASSLGAGSYEQYF
>.|TRBJ1-4|TRBV5-1|.
TGCGCCAGCAGCTCGGGGGGGACACCAACTAATGAAAAACTGTTTTTT
CASSSGGTPTNEKLFF
>.|TRBJ1-2|TRBV7-6|.
TGTGCCAGCAGCTCCCGCCGGGGTGTGGGGGCGTACTATGGCTACACCTTC
CASSSRRGVGAYYGYTF
>TRBD2|TRBJ2-3|TRBV7-9|.
TGTGCCAGCAGCTTTGGGACTAGCGGGAGTACGCAGTATTTT
CASSFGTSGSTQYF
>.|TRBJ2-7|TRBV29-1|.
TGCAGCGTTGAAAGGGGGAGAGCCGGCTCCTACGAGCAGTACTTC
CSVERGRAGSYEQYF
>TRBD1|TRBJ1-2|TRBV4-3|.
TGCGCCAGCAGCCAACGCACCCCGGGACAGCGAACCTTTGGCTACACCTTC
CASSQRTPGQRTFGYTF
>.|TRBJ1-1|TRBV28|.
TGTGCCACCTCGGGACTGGGGCAAGGTGAAGCTTTCTTT
CATSGLGQGEAFF
>.|TRBJ1-4|TRBV28|few
TGTGCCAGCAGTTTATACCAGGGGACAACTAATGAAAAACTGTTTTTT
CASSLYQGTTNEKLFF
>.|TRBJ1-1|TRBV6-5|.
TGTGCCAGCAGCCCTTACCGGACAATGAACACTGAAGCTTTCTTT
CASSPYRTMNTEAFF
>TRBD1|TRBJ2-7|TRBV7-9|.
TGTGCCAGCAGCTTAGCGCCGGGACAGGGGGCTTCCTCCTACGAGCAGTACTTC
CASSLAPGQGASSYEQYF
>.|TRBJ2-3|TRBV2|.
TGTGCCAGCAGCAGGGTATCTAGCACAGATACGCAGTATTTT
CASSRVSSTDTQYF
>TRBD2|TRBJ2-5|TRBV14|.
TGTGCCAGCAGCCAAGTTTCGCGGACTAGCGGGAGAGGAGAGACCCAGTACTTC
CASSQVSRTSGRGETQYF
>.|TRBJ2-6|TRBV9|.
TGTGCCAGCAGCGTAGTACAGTCAGCCAACGTCCTGACTTTC
CASSVVQSANVLTF
>.|TRBJ2-2|TRBV11-1|.
TGTGCCAGCAGCTTAGCGCGGCTAGCTTACACCGGGGAGCTGTTTTTT
CASSLARLAYTGELFF
>.|TRBJ2-5|TRBV12-5|.
TGTGCTAGTGGTTCCGGGGGTCTTGAAGAGACCCAGTACTTC
CASGSGGLEETQYF
>.|TRBJ1-1|TRBV29-1|.
TGCAGCCTCGGGCCGGGCGGGGGCACTGAAGCTTTCTTT
CSLGPGGGTEAFF
>.|TRBJ2-5|TRBV28|once
TGTGCCAGCAGTTTAAGCCAGGCCTACCAAGAGACCCAGTACTTC
CASSLSQAYQETQYF
>.|TRBJ1-2|TRBV11-2|.
TGTGCCAGCAGCTTAGGAGCCTATGGCTACACCTTC
CASSLGAYGYTF
>TRBD1|TRBJ1-3|TRBV9|.
TGTGCCAGCAGCGTGACACTCCAGGGGGCAGAGGGAAACACCATATATTTT
CASSVTLQGAEGNTIYF
>TRBD1|TRBJ1-1|TRBV5-1|.
TGCGCCAGCAGCTACAGGGGAGAAGGGGTTCCTGAAGCTTTCTTT
CASSYRGEGVPEAFF
>TRBD2|TRBJ2-4|TRBV7-9|few
TGTGCCAGCACCTCAGGGACTAGCGGGGTTTACATTCAGTACTTC
CASTSGTSGVYIQYF
>TRBD1|TRBJ2-1|TRBV28|.
TGTGCCAGCAGCCCCACAGGGGCGCGTAAAAATGAGCAGTTCTTC
CASSPTGARKNEQFF
>TRBD2|TRBJ2-3|TRBV7-8|.
TGTGCCAGCCGAAGGGGAGTGACTAGCGGGGGGGGATTTAATACGCAGTATTTT
CASRRGVTSGGGFNTQYF
>.|TRBJ2-1|TRBV21-1|.
TGTGCCAGCACTATCGCACTAGCGGGAGATGTTAATGAGCAGTTCTTC
CASTIALAGDVNEQFF
>.|TRBJ2-1|TRBV19|.
TGTGCCAGTAGCTATCAGGGGAGCTCCTACAATGAGCAGTTCTTC
CASSYQGSSYNEQFF
>.|TRBJ2-3|TRBV10-3|.
TGTGCCATCAGTGAGTCAGCAGGGCCAGATACGCAGTATTTT
CAISESAGPDTQYF
>.|TRBJ2-5|TRBV7-3|.
TGTGCCAGCAGTCGGGGTAGAGGAGAGACCCAGTACTTC
CASSRGRGETQYF
>TRBD2|TRBJ2-7|TRBV5-1|.
TGCGCCAGCAGCTATGCCCCGGGACTAGCGGGAGGGCCGTACGAGCAGTACTTC
CASSYAPGLAGGPYEQYF
>.|TRBJ2-1|TRBV30|.
TGTGCCTGGAGCCTCAGCGGATTGAGCTCCTACAATGAGCAGTTCTTC
CAWSLSGLSSYNEQFF
>.|TRBJ2-2|TRBV27|.
TGTGCCAGCGGTATGTCTGGAACTACGAACACCGGGGAGCTGTTTTTT
CASGMSGTTNTGELFF
>.|TRBJ2-7|TRBV7-8|.
TGTGCCAGCACCGTCCGTACAGGATTCTCCTACGAGCAGTACTTC
CASTVRTGFSYEQYF
>.|TRBJ1-5|TRBV5-1|once
TGCGCCAGCAGCTCGGACAGAAATCAGCCCCAGCATTTT
CASSSDRNQPQHF
>.|TRBJ1-1|TRBV25-1|.
TGTGCCAGCAGTGAAGACAGTTACAACACTGAAGCTTTCTTT
CASSEDSYNTEAFF
>TRBD1|TRBJ2-7|TRBV9|few
TGTGCCAGCAGCGTAGGGGGGACAGGGAACCACGAGCAGTACTTC
CASSVGGTGNHEQYF
>.|TRBJ2-7|TRBV10-3|.
TGTGCCACCTCCACGGTCTCCTACGAGCAGTACTTC
CATSTVSYEQYF
>TRBD2|TRBJ2-2|TRBV7-8|few
TGTGCCAGCAGCCCCTCTCCGGCGATAGCGGGAGGCGGGGAGCTGTTTTTT
CASSPSPAIAGGGELFF
>TRBD2|TRBJ2-7|TRBV4-1|.
TGCGCCAGCAGCCAAGGGACTAGCGGGGTCTACGAGCAGTACTTC
CASSQGTSGVYEQYF
>TRBD1|TRBJ1-1|TRBV29-1|.
TGCAGCGTGGGACAGGCAAACACTGAAGCTTTCTTT
CSVGQANTEAFF
>TRBD1|TRBJ1-1|TRBV6-6|.
TGTGCCAGCAGCCAGACAAGACAGGGGACTGAAGCTTTCTTT
CASSQTRQGTEAFF
>.|TRBJ1-1|TRBV28|once
TGTGCCAGCCGAGAAAACACTGAAGCTTTCTTT
CASRENTEAFF
>TRBD2|TRBJ2-7|TRBV7-9|.
TGTGCCAGCAGCCCGCAAACCACTAGCGGGCGAAGCTCCTACGAGCAGTACTTC
CASSPQTTSGRSSYEQYF
>TRBD2|TRBJ2-3|TRBV11-2|.
TGTGCCAGCAGCTTAATAGCGGGAGTCAAAGATACGCAGTATTTT
CASSLIAGVKDTQYF
>.|TRBJ1-2|TRBV11-2|.
TGTGCCAGCAGCTTAGATCTAGGGCAGGGCCATGGCTACACCTTC
CASSLDLGQGHGYTF